These 20 T cell receptor beta chains came from one sample sequenced in a study of blood T cells in healthy people across ages. For the second PCR, which ran for about 7 to 12 cycles, a sample-barcoded 5' primer and a J-beta primer mix were used. TCRdb called the 5' RACE reads again in MiXCR, with one record for every CDR3 protein. Of approximately 1,100,000 distinct CDR3 sequences in the sample, over 35% were seen once. The specimen sequenced was blood. Receptors were obtained from a woman in her fifties or sixties in good health.

V and J are TRBV7-8 and TRBJ2-7; unclear D gene. Trimming shortened V by 4 bases and J by 1 base, and 11 bases separated the two germline ends. Per the germline V gene, CDR1 is SGHVS and CDR2 is FQNEAQ. The CDR3 loop spans 14 amino acids. CDR3 loop: CASSSMGLSYEQYF. Here the CDR3 DNA reads TGTGCCAGCAGCTCCATGGGATTATCCTACGAGCAGTACTTC.

On this clonotype: At one end, the junction sequence differs from germline, possibly due to a read error. This chain joins TRBV18 and TRBJ2-5; TRBD2 might be the D (6 bases). Germline V CDR1 and CDR2: KGHSH, LQKENI. The CDR3 has 14 amino acids. CDR3 in amino acids: CASSPDQRRETRYF. Written as DNA, the CDR3 is TGTGCCAGCTCACCTGACCAGAGGAGGGAGACCCGGTACTTC.

The sample holds many counts of this clonotype. The chain is built from TRBV29-1 and TRBJ2-7, with D hard to call. The CDR3 length is 11 residues. Trimming left V 4 bases short and J 7 bases short, with 11 bases between. Looked up from germline, CDR1 is SQVTM and CDR2 is ANQGSEA. The CDR3 coding sequence is TGCAGCGTTGTAAAGCTACGGGAGCAGTACTTC. This sequence encodes CSVVKLREQYF.

V is TRBV5-1 and J is TRBJ2-5; TRBD2 is a possible D gene (7 bases). The germline CDR1 and CDR2 sequences are SGHRS and YFSETQ. Trimming pared 3 bases from V and 2 bases from J, leaving 14 bases between. The CDR3 has 15 residues. For the CDR3, the DNA is TGCGCCAGCAGCTGGGAGGGGGGGATGCAAGAGACCCAGTACTTC. It is translated as CASSWEGGMQETQYF.

The chain recombines TRBV10-3 with TRBJ2-5; D may be TRBD2 (6 bases). The CDR3 is 13 amino acids. In germline, CDR1 is ENHRY, CDR2 SYGVKD. Trimming took off 3 bases at V and 11 bases at J, with 16 bases between the two ends. CDR3 loop: CAISDNPSVEQYF. DNA of the CDR3: TGTGCCATCAGTGACAACCCTAGCGTAGAGCAGTACTTC.

The table lists this clonotype with many counts. In DNA, the CDR3 is TGCAGCGTCCACCAGGGGCCGCCCTACGAGCAGTACTTC. As protein: CSVHQGPPYEQYF. V usage is TRBV29-1 and J usage is TRBJ2-7; TRBD1 is a possible D gene (6 bases). This CDR3 comprises 13 residues. V lost 6 bases and J 2 bases, leaving 14 bases between the germline ends. The germline V gene has CDR1 SQVTM and CDR2 ANQGSEA.

The chain links TRBV6-2 or TRBV6-3 to TRBJ2-4; perhaps TRBD2 as D (6 bases). Near its end, the DNA agrees better with TRBJ2-7, so the J call may be wrong. This CDR3 region has 15 residues. Germline assignment: CDR1 MNHEY and CDR2 SVGEGT. The CDR3 region is CASSYSTRNFYEQYF. DNA of the CDR3: TGTGCCAGCAGTTACTCGACTAGAAACTTCTACGAGCAGTACTTC.

This chain connects TRBV7-8 to TRBJ2-7; 10 bases are shared with TRBD2. Germline trimming cut 4 bases from V and 6 bases from J; bases unmatched to any gene: 3. The CDR3 is made up of 13 amino acids. Germline assignment: CDR1 SGHVS and CDR2 FQNEAQ. The CDR3 spells CASSSRTSGEQYF. The CDR3 DNA reads as TGTGCCAGCAGCTCACGGACTAGCGGCGAGCAGTACTTC.

The table lists this clonotype with a few counts. The CDR3 coding sequence is TGTGCCAGCAGCCTGCAGGGCATGGACATTCAGTACTTC. It translates to CASSLQGMDIQYF. The chain has TRBV3-1 and TRBJ2-4; D possibly corresponds to TRBD1 (5 bases). Deletions cut 4 bases from V and 8 bases from J, with 12 bases between. CDR1 is LGHDT and CDR2 is YNNKEL in the germline V gene (reference sequence). This CDR3 has 13 residues.

The chain has TRBV12-3 or TRBV12-4 and TRBJ2-1, with 7 positions matching TRBD2. Trimming cost V 7 bases and J 13 bases; bases outside gene matches: 16. The CDR3 has 14 amino acids. In DNA, the CDR3 is TGTGCCAGCACTGTGTCCGGGGTGCGGGAGACCCAGTTCTTC. Encoded protein: CASTVSGVRETQFF.

This clonotype was detected ten times or more. The rearrangement joins TRBV29-1 to TRBJ2-7, with TRBD1 matching over 10 bases. CDR3 length: 14 residues. The V segment lost 5 bases and the J segment 3 bases; nucleotides outside the gene matches: 7. From germline, CDR1 is SQVTM and CDR2 ANQGSEA. The CDR3: CSVLIGQGGYEQYF. Here the CDR3 DNA reads TGCAGCGTTCTTATAGGACAGGGGGGCTACGAGCAGTACTTC.

This clonotype appeared many times. V is TRBV27 and J is TRBJ2-7, with D unresolved. Trimming pared 8 bases from V and 2 bases from J, leaving 13 bases between. This CDR3 is 13 amino acids long. Germline assignment: CDR1 MNHEY and CDR2 SMNVEV (reference sequence). CDR3 in amino acids: CASAGPLAYEQYF. The CDR3 nucleotides read TGTGCCAGCGCCGGGCCTTTAGCCTACGAGCAGTACTTC.

The J gene is TRBJ1-1, the V gene TRBV9, with 7 nucleotides matching TRBD1. The CDR3 extends over 15 amino acids. Germline V gene data show CDR1 as SGDLS and CDR2 as YYNGEE. V lost 0 bases to trimming and J lost 6 bases; unmatched junction nucleotides: 8. CDR3 protein: CASSVGGRGSAEAFF. DNA for the CDR3: TGTGCCAGCAGCGTAGGGGGCAGGGGGTCCGCTGAAGCTTTCTTT.

A few counts support this clonotype. This chain connects TRBV20-1 to TRBJ2-7, with D unresolved. V was shortened by 3 bases and J by 4 bases, with 4 bases between the two germline ends. CDR3 length: 10 residues. The germline V gene encodes CDR1 DFQATT and CDR2 SNEGSKA (reference sequence). The CDR3 DNA sequence: TGCAGTGCTAGTTATTACGAGCAGTACTTC. Translation gives CSASYYEQYF.

The chain has TRBV7-9 and TRBJ2-6; no clear D. The CDR3 covers 15 residues. Germline values: CDR1 SEHNR, CDR2 FQNEAQ (reference sequence). With 7 bases removed from V and 0 bases from J, the gap between germline ends came to 10 bases. The CDR3 DNA reads as TGTGCCAGCACCAGGTCCGCCTCTGGGGCCAACGTCCTGACTTTC. It codes for CASTRSASGANVLTF.

The chain combines TRBV6-1 with TRBJ1-4; a weak D match, TRBD1 (5 bases). V was shortened by 3 bases and J by 6 bases, with 14 bases between the two germline ends. The CDR3 is 15 residues long. CDR1 is MNHNS and CDR2 is SASEGT in the germline V gene. The CDR3 DNA sequence: TGTGCCAGCAGTGAGGCCGGGGGTAGCCATGAAAAACTGTTTTTT. This gives the protein CASSEAGGSHEKLFF.

This clonotype came up many times. This sequence joins TRBV10-3 and TRBJ2-6; D is unclear. With 8 bases removed from V and 0 bases from J, the gap between germline ends came to 11 bases. The CDR3 runs to 15 residues. Germline V gene sequence: CDR1 ENHRY, CDR2 SYGVKD. This CDR3 is CAIGGQLSGANVLTF. In nucleotides, the CDR3 is TGTGCCATCGGCGGTCAGCTCTCTGGGGCCAACGTCCTGACTTTC.

This clonotype was seen a handful of times. This rearrangement joins TRBV18 to TRBJ2-3; unclear D gene. The CDR3 runs to 13 residues. The V gene's germline CDR1 is KGHSH and CDR2 LQKENI. V lost 5 bases, J lost 4 bases, and 10 bases lay in between. CDR3 sequence: CASSTTFADTQYF. DNA of the CDR3: TGTGCCAGCTCAACCACGTTTGCAGATACGCAGTATTTT.

The V call is TRBV5-6, the J call TRBJ1-2, with D uncertain. The CDR3 spans 11 residues. Trimming shortened V by 4 bases and J by 8 bases, and 9 bases separated the two germline ends. The germline gives CDR1 SGHDT, CDR2 YYEEEE. The chain's CDR3 is CASSVDQGYTF. The DNA of the CDR3 is TGTGCCAGCAGCGTCGACCAGGGCTACACCTTC.

This clonotype was counted once. The rearrangement uses TRBV7-8 and TRBJ1-3; tentative D call: TRBD1 (6 bases). The CDR3 consists of 15 residues. Per germline, CDR1 SGHVS and CDR2 FQNEAQ. With 7 bases removed from V and 0 bases from J, the gap between germline ends came to 13 bases. This CDR3 is CASKGVYSSGNTIYF. The CDR3 coding sequence is TGTGCCAGCAAGGGGGTTTATAGCTCTGGAAACACCATATATTTT.